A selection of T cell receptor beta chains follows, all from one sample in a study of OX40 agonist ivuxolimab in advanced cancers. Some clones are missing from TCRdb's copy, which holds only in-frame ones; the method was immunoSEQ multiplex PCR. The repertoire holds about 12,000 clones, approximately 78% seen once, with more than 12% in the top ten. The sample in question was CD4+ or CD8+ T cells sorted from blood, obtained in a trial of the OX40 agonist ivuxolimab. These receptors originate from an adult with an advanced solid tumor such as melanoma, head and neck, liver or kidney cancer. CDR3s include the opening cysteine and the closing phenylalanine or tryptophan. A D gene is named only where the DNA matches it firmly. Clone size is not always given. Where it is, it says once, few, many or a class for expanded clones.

TGTGCCAGCAGCCTTACTTCGGGACTAGCGGGACAGACCGGGGAGCTGTTTTTT CASSLTSGLAGQTGELFF - TRBJ2-2 TRBD2 TRBV7-6
TGTGCCAGCAGCCAAGAAAGAACCGGGACTAGCGGAGGGGATACGCAGTATTTT CASSQERTGTSGGDTQYF - TRBJ2-3 TRBD2 TRBV4-2
TGTGCCAGCAGGACAGGGGGCAACGAGCAGTACTTC CASRTGGNEQYF once TRBJ2-7 TRBD1 TRBV6-6
TGCGCCAGCAGCCAGGAGGCGACAGGGGCGGGTCAGCCCCAGCATTTT CASSQEATGAGQPQHF - TRBJ1-5 TRBD1 TRBV4-1
TGTGCCAGCAGCCGTTCGACTAGCGGGAGGGGGGGAGAGCAGTTCTTC CASSRSTSGRGGEQFF - TRBJ2-1 TRBD2 TRBV7-2
TGTGCCAGCAGCTTAGTGGTTTTAATAGAACCTGAGCAGTTCTTC CASSLVVLIEPEQFF - TRBJ2-1 - TRBV7-9
TGTGCCAGCAGTCTACTAGCGGGAGATGCCGGGGAGCTGTTTTTT CASSLLAGDAGELFF - TRBJ2-2 TRBD2 TRBV7-9
TGTGCCAGCAGTTTATGGGACATTGGTGAGCAGTTCTTC CASSLWDIGEQFF - TRBJ2-1 - TRBV28
TGTGCCAGCAGAGGACAGGGGGCCAACGAGCAGTACTTC CASRGQGANEQYF - TRBJ2-7 TRBD1 TRBV25-1
TGTGCCAGCAGCCTCTACCGACCAGATGGCTACACCTTC CASSLYRPDGYTF - TRBJ1-2 - TRBV5-6
TGTGCCAGCAGGCCGGGACTACTACAAGAGACCCAGTACTTC CASRPGLLQETQYF - TRBJ2-5 TRBD2 TRBV28
TGTGCCAGCAGTCCGGGACTAGCGGGAGCCCCCTACGAGCAGTACTTC CASSPGLAGAPYEQYF - TRBJ2-7 TRBD2 TRBV7-9
TGTGCCAGCAGCGTAGGGGGGATCGCCGGGGAGCTGTTTTTT CASSVGGIAGELFF - TRBJ2-2 - TRBV9
TGTGCCAGCAGTGAATCCCTCTTGGGAGAGCAGTACTTC CASSESLLGEQYF - TRBJ2-7 - TRBV25-1
TGTGCCAGCCGAATTAGCGGGAGCTCCTACAATGAGCAGTTCTTC CASRISGSSYNEQFF - TRBJ2-1 TRBD2 TRBV7-3
TGTGCCAGCGATAGGGGGAGGTTGCGGTGTATGGAGACCCAGTACTTC CASDRGRLRCMETQYF - TRBJ2-5 - TRBV7-2
TGTGCCAGCAGCAGACAGGGAAGCCCTGAAAAACTGTTTTTT CASSRQGSPEKLFF medium-sized TRBJ1-4 TRBD1 TRBV28
TGTGCCAGCAGCTTGGAGGAAGGGGGCACCGGGGAGCTGTTTTTT CASSLEEGGTGELFF - TRBJ2-2 - TRBV5-4
TGCGCCAGCAGCCAAGATAGCGGGAGAGGAAAGCAGTACTTC CASSQDSGRGKQYF - TRBJ2-7 TRBD2 TRBV4-3
TGTGCCATCAGTGAGCACCCAGCGGGAGCGCGCGACGAGCAGTACTTC CAISEHPAGARDEQYF - TRBJ2-7 TRBD2 TRBV10-3
TGTGCCAGCAGTTCGGGGGGATCCCACGAGCAGTACTTC CASSSGGSHEQYF - TRBJ2-7 TRBD2 TRBV27
TGTGCCAGCAGCCCGACAGGGGGAGGAGGCTACACCTTC CASSPTGGGGYTF - TRBJ1-2 TRBD1 TRBV7-3
TGTGCCAGCAGCGATGGGCACACCGCTTACGAGCAGTACTTC CASSDGHTAYEQYF - TRBJ2-7 - TRBV6-5
TGTGCCAGCAGTTTGTCTAGCGGGAGAGGGTACGAGCAGTACTTC CASSLSSGRGYEQYF - TRBJ2-7 TRBD2 TRBV27
TGTGCCAGCAGCGTCCTATTGGGATCCGGGGAGCTGTTTTTT CASSVLLGSGELFF - TRBJ2-2 - TRBV16
TGTGCCAGCTCACCACCGACAGGGGTCGAGCAGTACTTC CASSPPTGVEQYF - TRBJ2-7 TRBD1 TRBV18
TGCGCCAGCAGCCAATACCTGGGGGGTGGGGATCAGCCCCAGCATTTT CASSQYLGGGDQPQHF - TRBJ1-5 - TRBV4-3
TGTGCCAGCAGTCCGTCAGAGGACGAGCAGTACTTC CASSPSEDEQYF - TRBJ2-7 - TRBV28
TGTGCCAGCAGTTACGCGACCGGGACAGCGGGTGGCTACACCTTC CASSYATGTAGGYTF - TRBJ1-2 TRBD1 TRBV6-8
TGTGCCAGTCTAACGGGTCTAGCGGGAGTGATTTTGGATGAGCAGTTCTTC CASLTGLAGVILDEQFF - TRBJ2-1 TRBD2 TRBV2
TGTGCCAGCAGCTTGGCGCGTCCTAACTATGGCTACACCTTC CASSLARPNYGYTF - TRBJ1-2 - TRBV5-6
TGTGCCAGCAGTTTTGCGAAATCCTACGAGCAGTACTTC CASSFAKSYEQYF - TRBJ2-7 - TRBV28
TGCGCCAGCAGCCAAGGTCCGCTAGCCAAAAACATTCAGTACTTC CASSQGPLAKNIQYF - TRBJ2-4 - TRBV4-3
TGTGCCAGCAGTTTTATCACACCCCAAGAGGCCCAGTACTTC CASSFITPQEAQYF - TRBJ2-5 - TRBV28
TGCGCCAGCAGTCAATTTAAGGGTCCCCACGAGCAGTACTTC CASSQFKGPHEQYF few TRBJ2-7 - TRBV23-1
TGTGCCGGCCGGGACAGGGGTTTTTACGAGCAGTACTTC CAGRDRGFYEQYF - TRBJ2-7 - TRBV21-1
TGTGCCAGCAGCGTGGACAGCCCGGAGCAGTTCTTC CASSVDSPEQFF - TRBJ2-1 - TRBV7-9
TGTGCCAGCAGCATGGACAGCGCCACCGGGGAGCTGTTTTTT CASSMDSATGELFF - TRBJ2-2 - TRBV7-9
TGTGCCAGCAAACACCAGAACACCGGGGAGCTGTTTTTT CASKHQNTGELFF - TRBJ2-2 - TRBV9
TGTGCCGCCAAAGGGGGGCATGGCTACACCTTC CAAKGGHGYTF - TRBJ1-2 - TRBV19
TGTGCCAGCAGCTTAGAGCCCGCCTGGGCGGGAGGGCCTAACGAGCAGTACTTC CASSLEPAWAGGPNEQYF - TRBJ2-7 TRBD2 TRBV7-6
TGTGCCAGCAGTTTAACCTTCTACGACAGTGACACTGAAGCTTTCTTT CASSLTFYDSDTEAFF - TRBJ1-1 - TRBV28
TGTGCCAGCAGTTATCCCCAGAGCGTTAGGGACAGCAACACTGAAGCTTTCTTT CASSYPQSVRDSNTEAFF - TRBJ1-1 TRBD1 TRBV28